This T cell receptor (beta chain) came from a study of CD8+CD57+ T cells in acquired aplastic anemia. The TCR beta profiling, which covered VDJ combination and CDR3 sequence, was carried out using genomic DNA as the template. TCRdb independently ran MiXCR on the reads; one entry per CDR3 protein. The profile shows about 270,000 distinct CDR3 sequences, roughly three fifths of them singletons. The CDR3 runs 12 residues. Germline loops: CDR1 SGHTA, CDR2 FQGTGA. Trimming took off 5 bases at V and 7 bases at J, with 11 bases between the two ends. Sequencing was performed on sorted CD4+, CD8+, or CD8+CD57+ T cells (not recorded which) from PBMCs. The origin of this receptor is a human donor with severe aplastic anemia or a healthy control (not recorded which). The chain is built from TRBV7-3 and TRBJ1-1; D remains ambiguous. As DNA, the CDR3 is TGTGCCAGCAGCCTCAGACAAGATGAAGCTTTCTTT. Translation gives CASSLRQDEAFF.